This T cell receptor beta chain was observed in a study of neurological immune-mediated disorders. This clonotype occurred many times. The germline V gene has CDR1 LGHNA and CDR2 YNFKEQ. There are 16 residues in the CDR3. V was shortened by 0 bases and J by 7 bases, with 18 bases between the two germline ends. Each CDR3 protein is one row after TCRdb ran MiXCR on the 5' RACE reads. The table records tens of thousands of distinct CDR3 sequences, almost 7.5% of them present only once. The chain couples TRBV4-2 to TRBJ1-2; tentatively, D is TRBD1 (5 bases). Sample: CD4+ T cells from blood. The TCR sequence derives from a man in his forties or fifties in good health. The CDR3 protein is CASSQESLARAGGYTF. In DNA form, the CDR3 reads TGTGCCAGCAGCCAAGAAAGTTTGGCCAGGGCCGGTGGCTACACCTTC.